The 26 T cell receptor beta chains presented below share a single source sample, sequenced in a study of blood T cells in healthy people across ages (dated by TCRdb to 2013 to 2016). Libraries were made using 5' RACE. The sequencer was an Illumina HiSeq 2500. A second PCR of 7 to 11 cycles was performed with a sample-barcoded 5' primer and a J-beta primer mix. TCRdb passed the public sequencing reads through fastp at Q25 and MiXCR, retaining productive beta sequences. Entries that share a CDR3 protein sequence are merged under the most common genes and DNA. Recorded for this sample are about 750,000 distinct CDR3 sequences; about 55% of them occurred a single time. The ten largest clones capture under 50% of the sample. Sequencing was done on a sample of blood. The receptors shown here come from a man older than 75 in good health.

The chain couples TRBV4-2 to TRBJ2-1; 7 bases match TRBD2. Germline CDR1 reads LGHNA; CDR2 reads YNFKEQ. Germline trimming cut 3 bases from V and 3 bases from J; bases unmatched to any gene: 8. The CDR3 covers 16 residues. CDR3 coding DNA: TGTGCCAGCAGCCAGGGGGGACGGGACTACTACAATGAGCAGTTCTTC. Translated: CASSQGGRDYYNEQFF.

This clonotype was found a few times. The chain carries TRBV4-2 and TRBJ2-1, with D perhaps TRBD2 (5 bases). Germline V gene data show CDR1 as LGHNA and CDR2 as YNFKEQ. Trimming removed 3 bases at V and 3 bases at J, with 12 bases between. The CDR3 is 15 amino acids. This CDR3 reads CASSQDFFNYNEQFF. CDR3 nucleotide sequence: TGTGCCAGCAGCCAGGACTTTTTCAACTACAATGAGCAGTTCTTC.

This clonotype was seen only once. The rearrangement links TRBV27 to TRBJ2-3; D remains unclear. V gave up 4 bases and J gave up 1 base, with 9 bases separating them. Per the germline V gene, CDR1 is MNHEY and CDR2 is SMNVEV (reference sequence). This CDR3 spans 14 amino acids. In DNA, the CDR3 is TGTGCCAGCAGTTCGACGACTCGCACAGATACGCAGTATTTT. As protein: CASSSTTRTDTQYF.

This clonotype has just a few counts. The V gene is TRBV28, the J gene TRBJ2-7, with 8 bases matching TRBD2. Per the germline V gene, CDR1 is MDHEN and CDR2 is SYDVKM. J gave up 0 bases and V 7 bases, and 8 bases lay outside the gene matches. The CDR3 extends over 15 amino acids. The CDR3 DNA reads as TGTGCCAGCATGAGCCCGGGGGGGTCCTCCTACGAGCAGTACTTC. Amino acid sequence: CASMSPGGSSYEQYF.

CDR3 bases: TGTGCCAGCAGTCGACAGGGATTTCAGTACTTC. Encoded protein: CASSRQGFQYF. This chain connects TRBV12-3 or TRBV12-4 to TRBJ2-7, with 7 bases identical to TRBD1. This CDR3 is built from 11 residues. The junction had 5 bases not matched to a gene; V was cut back by 5 bases and J by 10 bases.

This clonotype appeared many times. This chain uses TRBV10-3 with TRBJ2-1; TRBD2 matches at 10 bases. In germline, CDR1 is ENHRY, CDR2 SYGVKD. This CDR3 comprises 15 residues. Germline trimming cut 6 bases from V and 4 bases from J; bases unmatched to any gene: 6. CDR3 in amino acids: CAIRPSGSRYNEQFF. CDR3 bases: TGTGCCATCAGACCTAGCGGGAGTAGGTACAATGAGCAGTTCTTC.

Concerning this clonotype: At one end, the junction sequence differs from germline, possibly due to a read error. The genes are TRBV6-7 and TRBJ2-1; 8 bases line up with TRBD2. TRBV6-7 is assigned to the ORF class and has an uncertain function. The CDR3 length is 15 residues. The CDR3 region has the DNA TGTGCCAGCAGCTACTGCGGGGGGACCTACAATGAGCAGTTCTTC. This translates into CASSYCGGTYNEQFF.

The J gene is TRBJ1-5, the V gene TRBV18, with D maybe TRBD1 (5 bases). V was clipped by 4 bases and J by 4 bases, with 20 bases between them. The length of the CDR3 is 17 residues. The germline V gene has CDR1 KGHSH and CDR2 LQKENI. The CDR3 DNA sequence: TGTGCCAGCTCACAAGAAGCAGGGTCGAATGGGAATCAGCCCCAGCATTTT. It translates to CASSQEAGSNGNQPQHF.

The chain carries TRBV7-2 and TRBJ2-1; 7 nucleotides match TRBD2. The CDR3 is made up of 16 amino acids. Germline V lookup: CDR1 SGHTA, CDR2 FQGNSA. The V and J ends lost 5 bases and 7 bases, in that order; junction bases with no gene match: 14. CDR3 loop: CASSPASGTRVNEQFF. In DNA, the CDR3 is TGTGCCAGCAGCCCCGCTAGCGGAACCAGGGTAAATGAGCAGTTCTTC.

This clonotype appeared a few times. The V call is TRBV9, the J call TRBJ2-7; TRBD2 matches 13 bases. The CDR3 extends over 15 amino acids. The germline V gene encodes CDR1 SGDLS and CDR2 YYNGEE. Trimming cost V 3 bases and J 5 bases; bases outside gene matches: 5. Here the CDR3 DNA reads TGTGCCAGCAGCGCAGGGACTAGCGGGACCCACGAGCAGTACTTC. Translated, it gives CASSAGTSGTHEQYF.

The rearrangement links TRBV7-2 to TRBJ2-2, with TRBD2 matching 8 bases. The V gene end was trimmed by 5 bases and the J gene end by 4 bases; junction bases not matched to a gene: 12. The CDR3 contains 17 residues. Germline CDR1 is SGHTA and CDR2 is FQGNSA. Here the CDR3 reads CASSPRRASGSTGELFF. The CDR3 region has the DNA TGTGCCAGCAGCCCCCGTCGGGCTAGCGGGTCCACCGGGGAGCTGTTTTTT.

This clonotype has only one observation. CDR3 DNA sequence: TGTGCCAGCAGCTTACGCACTTTTGTGGGGGCGAAGACCCAGTACTTC. Protein product: CASSLRTFVGAKTQYF. The chain is built from TRBV7-2 and TRBJ2-5, with D perhaps matching TRBD1 (6 bases). Trimming cost V 2 bases and J 6 bases, with 19 bases left between them. From germline, CDR1 is SGHTA and CDR2 FQGNSA. The CDR3 totals 16 residues.

The chain combines TRBV2 with TRBJ2-7; 10 bases align to TRBD2. V shed 7 bases and J 2 bases; nucleotides not matched to a gene: 2. CDR1 and CDR2 (germline): SNHLY, FYNNEI. The CDR3 consists of 13 residues. The CDR3 loop reads CASKREGPYEQYF. CDR3 bases: TGTGCCAGCAAGCGGGAGGGCCCCTACGAGCAGTACTTC.

This chain joins TRBV3-1 and TRBJ2-5; TRBD2 agrees at 9 bases. The assigned J gene may be wrong: the sequence end matches TRBJ2-7 better. In germline, CDR1 is LGHDT, CDR2 YNNKEL (reference sequence). The CDR3 extends over 15 amino acids. The CDR3 nucleotides read TGTGCCAGCAGCCCCCACCTGGCTAGCGGGAACGAGCAGTACTTC. Its protein is CASSPHLASGNEQYF.

The rearrangement joins TRBV10-3 to TRBJ2-1; 14 bases fit TRBD2. The V and J ends lost 6 bases and 5 bases, in that order; junction bases with no gene match: 6. Germline V gene data show CDR1 as ENHRY and CDR2 as SYGVKD. This CDR3 has 16 amino acids. CDR3 sequence: CAISLGLAGADNEQFF. DNA for the CDR3: TGTGCCATCAGCCTGGGACTAGCGGGAGCCGACAATGAGCAGTTCTTC.

This clonotype was observed a handful of times. CDR3 region: CASSLKRQGSGYTF. CDR3 sequence (DNA): TGTGCCAGCAGCTTAAAACGACAGGGGAGCGGCTACACCTTC. The V gene is TRBV11-1, the J gene TRBJ1-2, with 8 bases aligning to TRBD1. Per germline, CDR1 SGHAT and CDR2 FQDESV (reference sequence). Trimming cost V 2 bases and J 8 bases; bases outside gene matches: 7. The CDR3 covers 14 residues.

There are a few counts of this clonotype. The rearrangement uses TRBV12-3 or TRBV12-4 and TRBJ2-1, with 13 bases fitting TRBD2. J gave up 9 bases and V 6 bases, and 11 bases lay outside the gene matches. The CDR3 is 16 residues long. CDR3 in amino acids: CASSPRLAGGPGEQFF. The DNA for the CDR3 is TGTGCCAGCAGCCCACGACTAGCGGGAGGTCCGGGTGAGCAGTTCTTC.

This clonotype has only a few counts. V and J are TRBV27 and TRBJ2-7, with TRBD2 identical over 7 bases. J was trimmed by 1 base and V by 0 bases; bases with no gene match: 9. Germline CDR1 is MNHEY and CDR2 is SMNVEV (reference sequence). The CDR3 spans 17 residues. The CDR3 DNA is TGTGCCAGCAGTTTATCGAGCGGCGCGGGAGCATCCTACGAGCAGTACTTC. Translation: CASSLSSGAGASYEQYF.

V gene TRBV27 combines with J gene TRBJ2-3, with TRBD2 matching over 15 bases. Unmatched junction bases numbered 23, after V lost 11 bases and J lost 14 bases. Per germline, CDR1 MNHEY and CDR2 SMNVEV (reference sequence). CDR3 length: 17 amino acids. CDR3 region: CADRTSGRAGYHRYAYF. The CDR3 DNA is TGTGCCGACCGGACTAGCGGGAGGGCGGGCTATCACAGATACGCGTATTTT.

There are a few counts of this clonotype. The rearrangement joins TRBV25-1 to TRBJ1-4; 10 bases map to TRBD1. In germline, CDR1 is MGHDK, CDR2 SYGVNS. There are 15 residues in the CDR3. The trim removed 5 bases at V and 5 bases at J, leaving 5 bases unmatched. The CDR3, as DNA: TGTGCCAGCAGTTCACGGACAGGGGGGAATGAAAAACTGTTTTTT. Its translation is CASSSRTGGNEKLFF.

The rearrangement joins TRBV20-1 to TRBJ2-7; a possible D gene is TRBD1 (6 bases). Germline V lookup: CDR1 DFQATT, CDR2 SNEGSKA (reference sequence). This CDR3 region has 14 residues. Trimming took off 5 bases at V and 9 bases at J, with 23 bases between the two ends. As DNA, the CDR3 is TGCAGTGCTCAGGAGAGGACCGCGGACAGTGGGCAGTACTTC. Its translation: CSAQERTADSGQYF.

The V gene is TRBV11-2, the J gene TRBJ2-2; a weak D match, TRBD1 (5 bases). The CDR3 is 18 amino acids. Germline V gives CDR1 SGHAT, CDR2 FQNNGV. V was pared by 6 bases and J by 0 bases, with 20 bases between. CDR3 in amino acids: CASSSTLADIANTGELFF. For the CDR3, the DNA is TGTGCCAGCAGTTCCACCCTTGCGGACATTGCGAACACCGGGGAGCTGTTTTTT. The full variable domain, its missing parts supplied by reference TRBV11-2 and TRBJ2-2, is EAGVAQSPRYKIIEKRQSVAFWCNPISGHATLYWYQQILGQGPKLLIQFQNNGVVDDSQLPKDRFSAERLKGVDSTLKIQPAKLEDSAVYLCASSSTLADIANTGELFFGEGSRLTVL.

This chain joins TRBV28 and TRBJ2-5; tentative D call: TRBD2 (5 bases). V was trimmed by 7 bases and J by 2 bases, leaving 11 bases between them. This CDR3 comprises 13 residues. Looked up from germline, CDR1 is MDHEN and CDR2 is SYDVKM. DNA for the CDR3: TGTGCCAGCACCCCGGGGTCACAAGAGACCCAGTACTTC. This gives the protein CASTPGSQETQYF.

The V gene is TRBV7-9, the J gene TRBJ2-3; D tentatively reads TRBD1 or TRBD2 (5 bases each). Deletions cut 8 bases from V and 4 bases from J, with 13 bases between. This CDR3 contains 13 residues. Germline values: CDR1 SEHNR, CDR2 FQNEAQ (reference sequence). The DNA for the CDR3 is TGTGCCAGCCAGGGACGGCTGGCAGATACGCAGTATTTT. Translation gives CASQGRLADTQYF. Together with reference TRBV7-9 and TRBJ2-3, the CDR3 gives the full variable domain: DTGVSQNPRHKITKRGQNVTFRCDPISEHNRLYWYRQTLGQGPEFLTYFQNEAQLEKSRLLSDRFSAERPKGSFSTLEIQRTEQGDSAMYLCASQGRLADTQYFGPGTRLTVL.

The CDR3 DNA follows: TGTGCCAGCAGCTCACAGGGATTCACTGAAGCTTTCTTT. Amino acid sequence: CASSSQGFTEAFF. The chain carries TRBV6-6 and TRBJ1-1; a weak D match, TRBD1 (6 bases). V shed 6 bases and J shed 4 bases, with 12 bases lying between them. Germline CDR1 and CDR2: MNHNY and SVGAGI (reference sequence). This CDR3 contains 13 residues.

V gene TRBV20-1 combines with J gene TRBJ2-5; no firm D call. The J call may be wrong; the DNA end is better matched by TRBJ2-7. There are 15 residues in the CDR3. Looked up from germline, CDR1 is DFQATT and CDR2 is SNEGSKA (reference sequence). CDR3 region: CSARGLTALRAEQYF. The CDR3 DNA sequence: TGCAGTGCTAGAGGCCTGACGGCGTTACGGGCCGAGCAGTACTTC.